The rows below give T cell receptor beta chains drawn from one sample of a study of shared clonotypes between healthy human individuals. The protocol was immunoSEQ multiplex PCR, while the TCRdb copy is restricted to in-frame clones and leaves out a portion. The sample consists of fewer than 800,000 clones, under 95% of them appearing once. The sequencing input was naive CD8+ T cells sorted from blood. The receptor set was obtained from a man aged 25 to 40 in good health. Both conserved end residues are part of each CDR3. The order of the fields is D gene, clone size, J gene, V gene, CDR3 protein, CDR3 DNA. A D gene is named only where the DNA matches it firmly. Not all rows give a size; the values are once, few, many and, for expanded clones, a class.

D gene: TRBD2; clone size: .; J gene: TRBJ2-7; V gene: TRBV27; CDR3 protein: CASSWRLAGGYEQYF; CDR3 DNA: TGTGCCAGCAGTTGGAGACTAGCGGGAGGTTACGAGCAGTACTTC
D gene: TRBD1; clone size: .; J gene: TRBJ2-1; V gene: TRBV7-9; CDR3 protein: CASSLPGQEYNEQFF; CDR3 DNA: TGTGCCAGCAGCTTACCGGGACAGGAATACAATGAGCAGTTCTTC
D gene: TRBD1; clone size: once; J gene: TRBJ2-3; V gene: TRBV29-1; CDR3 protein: CSANRDRGTDTQYF; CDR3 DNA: TGCAGCGCAAACCGGGACAGGGGCACAGATACGCAGTATTTT
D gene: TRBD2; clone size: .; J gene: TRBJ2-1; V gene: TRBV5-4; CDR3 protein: CASSLPLAGGYNEQFF; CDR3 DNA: TGTGCCAGCAGCTTGCCTCTAGCGGGAGGGTACAATGAGCAGTTCTTC
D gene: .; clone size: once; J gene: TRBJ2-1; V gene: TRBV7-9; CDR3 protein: CASSRSGNEQFF; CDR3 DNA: TGTGCCAGCAGCCGATCGGGCAATGAGCAGTTCTTC
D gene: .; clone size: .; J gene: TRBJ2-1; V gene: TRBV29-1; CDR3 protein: CSVGKSYNEQFF; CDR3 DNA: TGCAGCGTGGGGAAATCCTACAATGAGCAGTTCTTC
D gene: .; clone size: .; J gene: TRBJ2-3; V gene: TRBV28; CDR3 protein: CASSLDRATDTQYF; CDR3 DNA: TGTGCCAGCAGTTTGGACAGAGCAACAGATACGCAGTATTTT
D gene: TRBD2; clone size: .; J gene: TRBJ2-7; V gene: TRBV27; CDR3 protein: CASSLSLLASSYEQYF; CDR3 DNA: TGTGCCAGCAGTCTTTCCCTACTAGCGTCATCCTACGAGCAGTACTTC
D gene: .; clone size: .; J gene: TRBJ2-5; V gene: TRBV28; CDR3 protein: CASRRSGRDLRSWATQYF; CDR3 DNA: TGTGCCAGCAGGCGCTCCGGCCGGGACCTAAGGTCTTGGGCGACCCAGTACTTC
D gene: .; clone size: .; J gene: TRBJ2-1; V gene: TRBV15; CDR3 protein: CATSRASLGSGNEQFF; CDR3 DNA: TGTGCCACCAGCAGAGCAAGCCTAGGTTCGGGAAATGAGCAGTTCTTC
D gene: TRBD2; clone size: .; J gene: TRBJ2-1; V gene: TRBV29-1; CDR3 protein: CIGRGIHNEQFF; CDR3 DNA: TGCATCGGGAGGGGGATCCACAATGAGCAGTTCTTC
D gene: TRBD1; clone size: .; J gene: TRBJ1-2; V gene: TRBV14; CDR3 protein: CASRHQGAAGYTF; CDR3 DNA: TGTGCCAGCAGGCACCAGGGGGCCGCTGGCTACACCTTC
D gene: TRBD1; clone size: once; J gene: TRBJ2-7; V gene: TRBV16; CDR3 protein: CASSDSGQGVLYEQYF; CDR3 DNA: TGTGCCAGCAGCGATAGTGGACAGGGGGTCCTCTACGAGCAGTACTTC
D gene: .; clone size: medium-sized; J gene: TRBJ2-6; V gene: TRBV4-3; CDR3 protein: CASSQEGSRSSLGGANVLTF; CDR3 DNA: TGCGCCAGCAGCCAAGAAGGGTCGCGGTCCTCCCTCGGCGGGGCCAACGTCCTGACTTTC
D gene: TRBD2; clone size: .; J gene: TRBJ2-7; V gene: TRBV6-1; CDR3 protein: CASSESAGGPLEQYF; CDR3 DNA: TGTGCCAGCAGTGAGTCGGCGGGAGGGCCATTAGAACAGTACTTC
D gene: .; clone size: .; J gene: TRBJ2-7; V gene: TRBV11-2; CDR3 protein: CASSLDRPFEQYF; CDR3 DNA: TGTGCCAGCAGCCTAGACAGGCCATTCGAGCAGTACTTC
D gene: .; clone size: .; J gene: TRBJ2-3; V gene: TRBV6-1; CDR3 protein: CASSREPILNDTQYF; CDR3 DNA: TGTGCCAGCTCCAGGGAGCCAATTTTAAATGATACGCAGTATTTT
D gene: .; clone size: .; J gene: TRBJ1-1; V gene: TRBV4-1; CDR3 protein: CASSQEPGAEAFF; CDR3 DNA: TGCGCCAGCAGCCAAGAACCGGGGGCTGAAGCTTTCTTT
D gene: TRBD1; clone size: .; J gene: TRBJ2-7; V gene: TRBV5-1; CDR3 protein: CASSSGTGGTYEQYF; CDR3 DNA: TGCGCCAGCAGCTCCGGGACAGGGGGCACCTACGAGCAGTACTTC
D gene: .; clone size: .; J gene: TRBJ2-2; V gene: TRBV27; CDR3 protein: CASSIKDSRELFF; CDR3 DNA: TGTGCCAGCAGTATAAAAGACAGTCGGGAGCTGTTTTTT
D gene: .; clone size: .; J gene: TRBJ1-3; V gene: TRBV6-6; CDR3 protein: CASSLYRVDSGNTIYF; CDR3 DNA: TGTGCCAGCAGTTTGTATCGGGTAGACTCTGGAAACACCATATATTTT
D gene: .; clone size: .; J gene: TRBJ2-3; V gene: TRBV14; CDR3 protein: CASSQTGQTRFTDTQYF; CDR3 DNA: TGTGCCAGCAGCCAGACAGGACAGACTAGATTCACAGATACGCAGTATTTT
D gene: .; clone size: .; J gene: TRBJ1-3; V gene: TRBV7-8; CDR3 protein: CASSQLGGLNTRNTIYF; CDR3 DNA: TGTGCCAGCAGCCAGCTTGGGGGACTCAACACCAGAAACACCATATATTTT
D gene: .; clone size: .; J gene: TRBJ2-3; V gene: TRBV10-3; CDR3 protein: CAISADMDTQYF; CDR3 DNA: TGTGCCATCAGTGCAGACATGGATACGCAGTATTTT
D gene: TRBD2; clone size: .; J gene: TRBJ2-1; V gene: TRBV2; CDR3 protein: CASSEGLAGRTIMQFF; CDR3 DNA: TGTGCCAGCAGTGAAGGTCTAGCGGGCCGGACCATCATGCAGTTCTTC
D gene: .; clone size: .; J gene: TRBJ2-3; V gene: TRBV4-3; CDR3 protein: CASSQDRLYTDTQYF; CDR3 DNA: TGCGCCAGCAGCCAGGACCGCCTATACACAGATACGCAGTATTTT
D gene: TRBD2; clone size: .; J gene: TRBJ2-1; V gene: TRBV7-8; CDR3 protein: CASSGRLAGEGGSYNEQFF; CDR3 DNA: TGTGCCAGCAGTGGGAGACTAGCGGGAGAGGGGGGCTCCTACAATGAGCAGTTCTTC
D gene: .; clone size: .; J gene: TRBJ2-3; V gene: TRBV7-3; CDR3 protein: CASSLTLGSSLWTQYF; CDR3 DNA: TGTGCCAGCAGCTTAACACTGGGCTCTTCGCTTTGGACGCAGTATTTT
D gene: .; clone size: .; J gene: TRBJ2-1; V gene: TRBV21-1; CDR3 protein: CASSNGVNYNEQFF; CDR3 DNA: TGTGCCAGCAGCAATGGGGTGAACTACAATGAGCAGTTCTTC
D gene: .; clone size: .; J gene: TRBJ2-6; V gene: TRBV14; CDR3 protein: CASRVHSGANVLTF; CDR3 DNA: TGTGCCAGCAGGGTACACTCTGGGGCCAACGTCCTGACTTTC
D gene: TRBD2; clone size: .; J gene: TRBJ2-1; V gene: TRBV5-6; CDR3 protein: CASSLGTSSGNEQFF; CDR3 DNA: TGTGCCAGCAGCCTGGGGACTAGCTCCGGCAATGAGCAGTTCTTC
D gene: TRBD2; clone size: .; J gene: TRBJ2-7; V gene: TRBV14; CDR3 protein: CASSQDDGGRARYEQYF; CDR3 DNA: TGTGCCAGCAGCCAAGATGACGGCGGGAGGGCCAGGTACGAGCAGTACTTC
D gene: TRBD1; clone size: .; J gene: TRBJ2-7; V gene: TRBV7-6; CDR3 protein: CASSPEDRAYEQYF; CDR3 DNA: TGTGCCAGCAGCCCTGAAGACAGGGCTTACGAGCAGTACTTC
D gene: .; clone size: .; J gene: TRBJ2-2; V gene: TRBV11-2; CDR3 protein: CASSLDLFTNTGELFF; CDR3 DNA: TGTGCCAGCAGCTTAGACCTGTTCACGAACACCGGGGAGCTGTTTTTT
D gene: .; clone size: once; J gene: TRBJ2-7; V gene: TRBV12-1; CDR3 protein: CASSSYVRETITYEQYF; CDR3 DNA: TGTGCCAGCAGCTCCTACGTGCGGGAGACAATAACCTACGAGCAGTACTTC
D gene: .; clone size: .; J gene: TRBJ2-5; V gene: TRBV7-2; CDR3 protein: CASSLDRETQYF; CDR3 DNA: TGTGCCAGCAGCTTAGATCGAGAGACCCAGTACTTC
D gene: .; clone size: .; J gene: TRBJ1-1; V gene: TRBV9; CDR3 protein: CASSATGTINPRDTEAFF; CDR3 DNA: TGTGCCAGCAGCGCCACCGGGACAATTAACCCACGGGACACTGAAGCTTTCTTT
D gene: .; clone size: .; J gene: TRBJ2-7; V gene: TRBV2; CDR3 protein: CASSEITVGTVEQYF; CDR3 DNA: TGTGCCAGCAGTGAAATTACGGTCGGGACGGTCGAGCAGTACTTC
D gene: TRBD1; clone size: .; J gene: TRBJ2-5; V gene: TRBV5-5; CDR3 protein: CASSLISGTGYYQETQYF; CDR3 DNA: TGTGCCAGCAGCCTTATTTCCGGGACAGGTTACTACCAAGAGACCCAGTACTTC